This T cell receptor beta chain was sequenced during a study of blood T cell repertoires in COVID-19. Background on the study: Specimens from acute and convalescent COVID-19 originated in the United States, Italy and Spain.

In the authors' workflow: By means of reference gene primer amplification, nucleated cell counts were estimated. Clones were sequenced by immunoSEQ multiplex PCR, and TCRdb holds only the in-frame ones, with some missing. For V, J and clone size, that table is used; D and trimming come from the DNA. The sample records about 170,000 clones, 90% being singletons. The CDR3 totals 14 residues. Germline V CDR1 and CDR2: SGHRS, YFSETQ. Trimming cost V 4 bases and J 7 bases; bases outside gene matches: 6. This clone appeared a few times. V usage is TRBV5-1 and J usage is TRBJ2-2; 8 nucleotides line up with TRBD1. This TCR was sampled from a man between 45 and 60 years old with acute or convalescent COVID-19. The sample taken for sequencing was peripheral blood. CDR3 nucleotide sequence: TGCGCCAGCAGCGCGGACAGGGTTTACGGGGAGCTGTTTTTT. This gives the protein CASSADRVYGELFF.